This paragraph reports one TCR beta chain. V lost 6 bases and J lost 4, with 18 bases in between. The germline gives CDR1 MNHNY, CDR2 SVGAGI (reference sequence). The CDR3 has 15 amino acids. The data originate from a study of blood T cell repertoires in COVID-19. Profiled with immunoSEQ multiplex PCR; TCRdb holds only in-frame clones, not every one. This sample has fewer than 250,000 clones; about 89% occur once, and the top ten carry about 5%. Sequenced material: peripheral blood. The V call is TRBV6-6, the J call TRBJ1-2; perhaps TRBD1 as D (5 bases). The TCR comes from a woman aged 35 to 49 with acute or convalescent COVID-19. The CDR3 bases are TGTGCCAGCAGGACGACCCAGGGATCAGTCTATGGCTACACCTTC. It is translated as CASRTTQGSVYGYTF.